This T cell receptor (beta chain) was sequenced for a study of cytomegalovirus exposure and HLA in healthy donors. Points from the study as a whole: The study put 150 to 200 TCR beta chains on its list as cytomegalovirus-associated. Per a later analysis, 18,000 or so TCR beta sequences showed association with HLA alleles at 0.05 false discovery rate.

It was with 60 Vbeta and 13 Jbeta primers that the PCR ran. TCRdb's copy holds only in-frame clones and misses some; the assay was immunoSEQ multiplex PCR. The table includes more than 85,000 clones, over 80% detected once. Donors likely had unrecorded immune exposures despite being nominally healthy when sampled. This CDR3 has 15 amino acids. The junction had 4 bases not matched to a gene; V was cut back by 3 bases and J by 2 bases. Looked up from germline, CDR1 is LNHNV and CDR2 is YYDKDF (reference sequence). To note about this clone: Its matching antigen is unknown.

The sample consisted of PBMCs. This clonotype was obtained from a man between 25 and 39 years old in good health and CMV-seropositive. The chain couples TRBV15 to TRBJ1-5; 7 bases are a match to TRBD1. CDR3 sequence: CATSSDRAGNQPQHF. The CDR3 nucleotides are TGTGCCACCAGCAGCGACAGGGCTGGCAATCAGCCCCAGCATTTT.